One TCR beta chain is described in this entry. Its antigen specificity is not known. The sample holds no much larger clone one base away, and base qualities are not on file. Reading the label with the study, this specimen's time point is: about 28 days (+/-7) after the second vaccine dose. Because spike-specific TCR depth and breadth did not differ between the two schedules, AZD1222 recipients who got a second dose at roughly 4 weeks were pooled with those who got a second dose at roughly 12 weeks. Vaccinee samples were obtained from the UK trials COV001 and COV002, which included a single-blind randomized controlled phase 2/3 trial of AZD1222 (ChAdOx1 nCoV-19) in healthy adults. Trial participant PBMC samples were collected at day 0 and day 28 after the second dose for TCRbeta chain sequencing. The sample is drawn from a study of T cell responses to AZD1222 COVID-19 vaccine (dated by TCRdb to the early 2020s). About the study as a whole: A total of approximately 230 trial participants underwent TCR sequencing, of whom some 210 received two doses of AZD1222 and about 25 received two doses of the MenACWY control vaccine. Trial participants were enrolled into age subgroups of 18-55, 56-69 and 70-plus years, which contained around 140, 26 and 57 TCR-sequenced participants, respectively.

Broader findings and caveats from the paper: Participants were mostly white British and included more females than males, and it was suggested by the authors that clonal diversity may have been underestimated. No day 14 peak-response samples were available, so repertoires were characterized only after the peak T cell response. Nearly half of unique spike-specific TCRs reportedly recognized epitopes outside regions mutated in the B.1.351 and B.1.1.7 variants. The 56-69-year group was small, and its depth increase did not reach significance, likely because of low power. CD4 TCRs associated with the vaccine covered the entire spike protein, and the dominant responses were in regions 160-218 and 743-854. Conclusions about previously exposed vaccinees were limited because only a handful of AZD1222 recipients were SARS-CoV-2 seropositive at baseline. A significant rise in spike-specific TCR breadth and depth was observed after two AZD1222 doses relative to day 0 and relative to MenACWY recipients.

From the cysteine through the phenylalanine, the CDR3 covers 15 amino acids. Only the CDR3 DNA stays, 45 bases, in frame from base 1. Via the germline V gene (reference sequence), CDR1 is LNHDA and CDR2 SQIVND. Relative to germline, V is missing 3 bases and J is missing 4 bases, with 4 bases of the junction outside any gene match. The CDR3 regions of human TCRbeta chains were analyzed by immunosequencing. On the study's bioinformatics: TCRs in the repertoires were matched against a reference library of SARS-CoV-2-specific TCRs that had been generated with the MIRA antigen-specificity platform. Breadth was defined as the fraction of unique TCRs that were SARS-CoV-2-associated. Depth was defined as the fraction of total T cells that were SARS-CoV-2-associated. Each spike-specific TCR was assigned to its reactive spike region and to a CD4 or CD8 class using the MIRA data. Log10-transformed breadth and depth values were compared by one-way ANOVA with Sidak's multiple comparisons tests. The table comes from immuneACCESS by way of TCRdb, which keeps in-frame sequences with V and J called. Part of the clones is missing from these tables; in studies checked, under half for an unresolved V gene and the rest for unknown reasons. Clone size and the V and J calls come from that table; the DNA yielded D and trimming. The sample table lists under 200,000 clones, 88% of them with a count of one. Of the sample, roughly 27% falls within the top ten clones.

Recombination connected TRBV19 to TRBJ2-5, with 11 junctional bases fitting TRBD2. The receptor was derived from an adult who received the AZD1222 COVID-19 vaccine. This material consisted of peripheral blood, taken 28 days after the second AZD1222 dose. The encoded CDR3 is CASSMGLAGGETQYF. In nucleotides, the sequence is TGTGCCAGTAGTATGGGGCTAGCGGGAGGAGAGACCCAGTACTTC.